The TCR beta chain under discussion was sequenced for a study of cytomegalovirus exposure and HLA in healthy donors. CDR1 and CDR2 (germline): SGHDT, YYEEEE. CDR3 length equals 15 residues. V lost 0 bases and J 5 bases, leaving 14 bases between the germline ends. Findings and caveats of the study: Across donors, presence/absence analyses took sequencing depth to be roughly uniform. It emerged from a later analysis that several of the most significant clusters appeared to be linked to common viral pathogens. Across donors, most TCRs were seen rarely, yet some public ones were widespread. Likely technical artifact: a cluster of highly shared sequence variants.

With respect to this clone: The antigen remains unidentified.

Primers included in the PCR were 60 Vbeta and 13 Jbeta primers. Libraries were prepared by immunoSEQ multiplex PCR; TCRdb keeps only in-frame clonotypes and omits some of them. The sample shows roughly 150,000 clones, more than 75% of them seen only once. The sequence was collected from a man between 25 and 39 years old in good health and CMV-seropositive. The chain uses TRBV5-6 and TRBJ1-2, with D tentatively TRBD1 (5 bases). The sequencing input was PBMCs. The CDR3 coding sequence is TGTGCCAGCAGCTTGGTTTGGCAGGGAGGGTATGGCTACACCTTC. It codes for CASSLVWQGGYGYTF.